These 8 T cell receptor beta chains share one sample of origin, sequenced in a study of a mutant IDH1 vaccine in newly diagnosed glioma. Time point specified: baseline, week 1 (first vaccination visit). The treatment: pre-vaccination baseline after standard-of-care therapy. Only in-frame clones appear in the TCRdb table, and some are missing; sequencing was by immunoSEQ multiplex PCR. The sample lists about 68,000 clones, 75% to 85% seen once, with over 8% in the top ten. Sequences were derived from PBMCs, sampled from a glioma patient treated with radiotherapy, temozolomide or both. Receptors were obtained from a man aged 45 to 65 with glioma.

The gene calls are TRBV5-4 and TRBJ2-7; no definite D call. Germline CDR1 and CDR2: SGHNT and YYREEE (reference sequence). This CDR3 has 12 amino acids. V gave up 3 bases and J gave up 0 bases, with 4 bases separating them. CDR3 sequence (DNA): TGTGCCAGCAGCTCGAGCTCCTACGAGCAGTACTTC. It translates to CASSSSSYEQYF.

The rearrangement links TRBV25-1 to TRBJ1-1; D gene ambiguous. Trimming removed 2 bases at V and 2 bases at J, with 15 bases between. The CDR3 runs 16 residues. Germline assignment: CDR1 MGHDK and CDR2 SYGVNS. The CDR3: CASSELYSGENTEAFF. The DNA of the CDR3 is TGTGCCAGCAGTGAACTCTATTCCGGGGAAAACACTGAAGCTTTCTTT. The full variable domain, its missing parts supplied by reference TRBV25-1 and TRBJ1-1, is EADIYQTPRYLVIGTGKKITLECSQTMGHDKMYWYQQDPGMELHLIHYSYGVNSTEKGDLSSESTVSRIRTEHFPLTLESARPSHTSQYLCASSELYSGENTEAFFGQGTRLTVV.

This clone showed up just once. This sequence joins TRBV7-9 and TRBJ2-3; TRBD2 aligns across 11 bases. The V gene end was trimmed by 6 bases and the J gene end by 0 bases; junction bases not matched to a gene: 2. This CDR3 region has 15 residues. The germline gives CDR1 SEHNR, CDR2 FQNEAQ (reference sequence). CDR3 residues: CASRVAGGSTDTQYF. As DNA, the CDR3 is TGTGCCAGCAGAGTAGCGGGGGGGAGCACAGATACGCAGTATTTT.

The chain combines TRBV7-9 with TRBJ1-6; D not resolved. CDR3 size: 14 residues. V lost 5 bases and J 5 bases, leaving 10 bases between the germline ends. Germline V CDR1 and CDR2: SEHNR, FQNEAQ (reference sequence). The CDR3 here is CASSPRANNSPLHF. As DNA, the CDR3 is TGTGCCAGCAGCCCGCGGGCCAATAATTCACCCCTCCACTTT.

The J gene is TRBJ1-2, the V gene TRBV18; the match to TRBD1 covers 10 bases. This CDR3 contains 14 residues. The ends lost 4 bases at V and 7 bases at J; junction bases unmatched: 6. Germline V lookup: CDR1 KGHSH, CDR2 LQKENI. The DNA for the CDR3 is TGTGCCAGCTCACGACCGGGACAGGGGCCTGGCTACACCTTC. Its protein is CASSRPGQGPGYTF.

This clone occurred once. Other DNA sequences within the sample encode an identical CDR3. The CDR3 sequence: CAISDPGQGDEKLFF. CDR3 in DNA: TGTGCCATCAGTGACCCGGGACAGGGCGATGAAAAACTGTTTTTT. This chain joins TRBV10-3 and TRBJ1-4; TRBD1 aligns across 9 bases. Germline-derived CDR1 and CDR2 are ENHRY and SYGVKD. Trimming at V came to 3 bases and at J to 6 bases, leaving 5 bases not matched to a gene. The CDR3 is made up of 15 amino acids.

The gene calls are TRBV9 and TRBJ2-1, with a tentative D call TRBD1 (5 bases). The germline V gene has CDR1 SGDLS and CDR2 YYNGEE. CDR3 length: 15 residues. Trimming took 1 base from V and 5 from J, leaving 13 bases between them. CDR3 protein: CASSVLQGSHNEQFF. CDR3 DNA: TGTGCCAGCAGCGTATTGCAGGGTTCCCACAATGAGCAGTTCTTC.

This sequence joins TRBV7-9 and TRBJ2-7, with D perhaps matching TRBD1 or TRBD2 (5 bases each). In germline, CDR1 is SEHNR, CDR2 FQNEAQ (reference sequence). Trimming left V 5 bases short and J 6 bases short, with 17 bases between. CDR3 length equals 14 residues. DNA of the CDR3: TGTGCCAGCAGCGCCCCCCGGGGCCCTGTCGAGCAGTACTTC. This translates into CASSAPRGPVEQYF.